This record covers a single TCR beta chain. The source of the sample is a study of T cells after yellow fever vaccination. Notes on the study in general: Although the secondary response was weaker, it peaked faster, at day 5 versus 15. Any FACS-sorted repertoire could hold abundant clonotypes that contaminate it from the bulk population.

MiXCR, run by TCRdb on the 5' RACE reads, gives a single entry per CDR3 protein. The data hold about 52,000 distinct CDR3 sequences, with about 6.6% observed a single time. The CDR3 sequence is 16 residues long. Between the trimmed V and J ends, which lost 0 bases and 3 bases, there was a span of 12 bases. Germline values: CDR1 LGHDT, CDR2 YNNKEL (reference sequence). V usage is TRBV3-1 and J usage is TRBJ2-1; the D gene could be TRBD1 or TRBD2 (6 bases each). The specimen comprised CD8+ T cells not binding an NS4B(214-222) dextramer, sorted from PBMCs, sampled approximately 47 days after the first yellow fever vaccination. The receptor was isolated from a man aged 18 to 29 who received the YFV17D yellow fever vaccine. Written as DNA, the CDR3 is TGTGCCAGCAGCCAAGAATCGGGGGCTATCTACAATGAGCAGTTCTTC. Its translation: CASSQESGAIYNEQFF.